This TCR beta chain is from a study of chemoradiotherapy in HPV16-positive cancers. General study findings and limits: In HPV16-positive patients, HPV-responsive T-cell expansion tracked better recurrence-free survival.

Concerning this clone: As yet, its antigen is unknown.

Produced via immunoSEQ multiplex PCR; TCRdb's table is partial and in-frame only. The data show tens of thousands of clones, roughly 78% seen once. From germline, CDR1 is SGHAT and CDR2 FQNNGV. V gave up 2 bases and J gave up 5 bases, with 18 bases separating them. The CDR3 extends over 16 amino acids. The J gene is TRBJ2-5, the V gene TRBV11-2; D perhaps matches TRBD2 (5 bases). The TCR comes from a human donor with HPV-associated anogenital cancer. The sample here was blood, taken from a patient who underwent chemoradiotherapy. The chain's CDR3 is CASSLNGLGVGETQYF. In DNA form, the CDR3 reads TGTGCCAGCAGCTTAAACGGACTTGGAGTTGGGGAGACCCAGTACTTC.